This entry lists 14 T cell receptor beta chains sequenced from one sample in a study of blood T cell repertoires in COVID-19. Produced via immunoSEQ multiplex PCR; TCRdb's table is partial and in-frame only. The data hold around 300,000 clones, with under 90% observed a single time. Input material: PBMCs or T cells enriched from blood (not recorded which). Every receptor here comes from a woman aged 55 to 70 who had recovered from COVID-19.

The chain links TRBV5-6 to TRBJ2-1; the match to TRBD1 covers 7 bases. The germline V gene encodes CDR1 SGHDT and CDR2 YYEEEE. The ends lost 5 bases at V and 0 bases at J; junction bases unmatched: 11. CDR3 length: 17 amino acids. CDR3 in amino acids: CASRHKQGSSSYNEQFF. The DNA for the CDR3 is TGTGCCAGCAGACACAAACAGGGGTCCAGCTCCTACAATGAGCAGTTCTTC.

V gene TRBV5-6 combines with J gene TRBJ1-3, with D possibly matching TRBD1 (6 bases). Germline lookup yields CDR1 SGHDT and CDR2 YYEEEE. There are 14 residues in the CDR3. The germline V and J ends were trimmed by 3 bases and 0 bases, with 7 bases remaining between them. Here the CDR3 reads CASSSQGSGNTIYF. The CDR3 DNA is TGTGCCAGCAGCTCACAGGGCTCTGGAAACACCATATATTTT.

The DNA of the CDR3 is TGTGCCAGCTCACCACAGGGGTTTCGCAATGAGCAGTTCTTC. It encodes CASSPQGFRNEQFF. The chain combines TRBV18 with TRBJ2-1; possible D gene TRBD1, 5 bases. The V gene's germline CDR1 is KGHSH and CDR2 LQKENI. The CDR3 totals 14 residues. V dropped 1 base and J dropped 6 bases, with 10 bases sitting between them.

This rearrangement joins TRBV11-2 to TRBJ2-3; no reliable D call. The V gene's germline CDR1 is SGHAT and CDR2 FQNNGV. This CDR3 is 13 amino acids long. V was shortened by 3 bases and J by 2 bases, with 6 bases between the two germline ends. The CDR3 region is CASSFTVTDTQYF. The CDR3 coding sequence is TGTGCCAGCAGCTTTACGGTCACAGATACGCAGTATTTT.

The gene calls are TRBV29-1 and TRBJ1-2; D gene ambiguous. Trimming stripped 4 bases from V and 8 bases from J, with 11 bases between. This CDR3 is 11 amino acids long. Germline loops: CDR1 SQVTM, CDR2 ANQGSEA. The CDR3 loop reads CSVALGAGYTF. Written as DNA, the CDR3 is TGCAGCGTTGCGTTAGGAGCAGGCTACACCTTC. The whole variable domain, filled in from reference TRBV29-1 and TRBJ1-2, reads SAVISQKPSRDICQRGTSLTIQCQVDSQVTMMFWYRQQPGQSLTLIATANQGSEATYESGFVIDKFPISRPNLTFSTLTVSNMSPEDSSIYLCSVALGAGYTFGSGTRLTVV.

Worth noting for this clone: Its ends do not fully match the called genes, so a read error is possible. This rearrangement joins TRBV3-1 (or the pseudogene TRBV3-2) to TRBJ2-5, with 12 nucleotides matching TRBD2. CDR1 is LGHDT, CDR2 YNNKEL, per germline (reference sequence). CDR3 length: 15 amino acids. This CDR3 reads CASSQQPGTSGSVNF. In nucleotides, the CDR3 is TGTGCCAGCAGCCAACAACCCGGGACTAGCGGGTCTGTGAACTTC.

This chain uses TRBV11-3 with TRBJ2-7, with D uncertain. The V and J ends lost 1 base and 5 bases respectively, with 12 bases between them. Germline-derived CDR1 and CDR2 are SGHNT and YENEEA. The CDR3 loop spans 14 amino acids. The CDR3 DNA sequence: TGTGCCAGCAGCTTAGTGGCCAGTTTGGACGAGCAGTACTTC. Its protein product is CASSLVASLDEQYF.

V and J are TRBV4-2 and TRBJ2-7; 10 bases align to TRBD2. Germline values: CDR1 LGHNA, CDR2 YNFKEQ. Trimming cost V 1 base and J 3 bases; bases outside gene matches: 3. The CDR3 extends over 15 amino acids. The CDR3 loop reads CASSQVAGGHYEQYF. The CDR3 bases are TGTGCCAGCAGCCAAGTAGCGGGGGGCCACTACGAGCAGTACTTC.

There are a few counts of this clone. The rearrangement uses TRBV20-1 and TRBJ2-7, with a tentative D call TRBD2 (5 bases). Germline values: CDR1 DFQATT, CDR2 SNEGSKA (reference sequence). The CDR3 spans 11 residues. CDR3 residues: CKARASYEQYF. The DNA of the CDR3 is TGCAAGGCGCGGGCAAGTTACGAGCAGTACTTC.

The rearrangement uses TRBV28 and TRBJ2-2; the D gene is possibly TRBD2 (6 bases). From germline, CDR1 is MDHEN and CDR2 SYDVKM. The CDR3 spans 14 residues. The ends were cut back, 4 bases at V and 6 bases at J, with 12 bases in the middle. CDR3 bases: TGTGCCAGCAGTTCCCCTCCGGGGGCCGGGGAGCTGTTTTTT. As protein: CASSSPPGAGELFF.

The count of this clone is one. The chain is built from TRBV30 and TRBJ1-1, with no clear D. This CDR3 has 14 amino acids. Germline values: CDR1 GTSNPN, CDR2 SVGIG (reference sequence). Trimming took 4 bases from V and 0 from J, leaving 12 bases between them. CDR3 residues: CAWTRKALNTEAFF. The CDR3 region has the DNA TGTGCCTGGACGCGTAAAGCTCTGAACACTGAAGCTTTCTTT.

This rearrangement joins TRBV29-1 to TRBJ2-1; the match to TRBD1 covers 9 bases. Germline CDR1 reads SQVTM; CDR2 reads ANQGSEA. V was pared by 8 bases and J by 6 bases, with 5 bases of the junction left unmatched. The CDR3 is 12 residues long. The CDR3 spells CSSRQGVNEQFF. As DNA, the CDR3 is TGCAGCTCACGACAGGGGGTCAATGAGCAGTTCTTC.

This chain connects TRBV28 to TRBJ2-1; the D gene is possibly TRBD1 (5 bases). V was shortened by 5 bases and J by 3 bases, with 8 bases between the two germline ends. Per germline, CDR1 MDHEN and CDR2 SYDVKM. The CDR3 contains 13 residues. CDR3: CASSPQGYNEQFF. CDR3 sequence (DNA): TGTGCCAGCAGTCCCCAGGGCTACAATGAGCAGTTCTTC.

This chain joins TRBV7-3 and TRBJ2-1; possible D gene TRBD2, 6 bases. This CDR3 contains 14 residues. V was trimmed by 0 bases and J by 4 bases, leaving 7 bases between them. CDR1 and CDR2 from the germline V gene are SGHTA and FQGTGA. CDR3 nucleotide sequence: TGTGCCAGCAGCTTAACTAGCGGATACAATGAGCAGTTCTTC. Amino acid sequence: CASSLTSGYNEQFF.